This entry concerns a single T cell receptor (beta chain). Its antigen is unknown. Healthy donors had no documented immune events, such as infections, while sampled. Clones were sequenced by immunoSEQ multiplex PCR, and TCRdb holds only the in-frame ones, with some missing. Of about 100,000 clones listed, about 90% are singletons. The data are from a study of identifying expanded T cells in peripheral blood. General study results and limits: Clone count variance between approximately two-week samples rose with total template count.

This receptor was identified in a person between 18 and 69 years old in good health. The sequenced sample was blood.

CDR3 protein: CASSPQGVSSGNTIYF. In DNA, the CDR3 is TGTGCCAGCTCACCACAGGGGGTATCCTCTGGAAACACCATATATTTT. The chain has TRBV18 and TRBJ1-3; D is perhaps TRBD1 (6 bases). The CDR3 is made up of 16 amino acids. Trimming removed 1 base at V and 0 bases at J, with 10 bases between. The germline V gene has CDR1 KGHSH and CDR2 LQKENI.